Listed below are T cell receptor beta chains from one sample, sequenced in a study of beta chain features in type 1 diabetes. The table came from immunoSEQ multiplex PCR; TCRdb's copy has only in-frame clones and leaves some out. The sample lists more than 250,000 clones, about a fifth seen once, with around 0.03% in the top ten. Sequenced: naive CD4+ T cells from blood. These receptors came from a woman between 35 and 50 years old with type 1 diabetes. The CDR3 runs from the conserved cysteine through the conserved F or W. D genes are given only for firm matches. The size of a clone is reported for some rows only, either as once, few or many, or as a class for expanded clones.

clone_size	v_call	j_call	d_call	cdr3_length	cdr3_aa	cdr3_nt
few	TRBV21-1	TRBJ2-7	NA	10	CGKTSYEQYF	TGCGGGAAGACCTCCTACGAGCAGTACTTC
NA	TRBV11-2	TRBJ2-1	TRBD2	16	CASSLVLAGGPSEQFF	TGTGCCAGCAGCTTAGTACTAGCGGGAGGGCCGAGTGAGCAGTTCTTC
few	TRBV6-5	TRBJ2-7	NA	14	CASRARQFSYEQYF	TGTGCCAGCAGGGCCCGACAGTTTTCCTACGAGCAGTACTTC
NA	TRBV4-1	TRBJ1-2	NA	18	CASSQDLGAGRGTRGYTF	TGCGCCAGCAGCCAAGATCTAGGCGCTGGTCGGGGAACGCGCGGCTACACCTTC
NA	TRBV29-1	TRBJ1-2	TRBD1	17	CSVAGTDEFLANYGYTF	TGCAGCGTTGCGGGGACAGACGAATTTCTAGCTAACTATGGCTACACCTTC
NA	TRBV5-1	TRBJ2-7	NA	15	CASSLGARRNYEQYF	TGCGCCAGCAGCTTGGGTGCGAGGCGCAATTACGAGCAGTACTTC
few	TRBV25-1	TRBJ1-1	NA	15	CASSESGTPNTEAFF	TGTGCCAGCAGTGAATCTGGGACACCGAACACTGAAGCTTTCTTT
few	TRBV28	TRBJ2-3	TRBD2	17	CASSRPGLAGAVDTQYF	TGTGCCAGCAGTCGACCGGGACTAGCGGGCGCCGTAGATACGCAGTATTTT
few	TRBV7-2	TRBJ2-2	TRBD1	14	CASSQGQIPGELFF	TGTGCCAGCAGCCAGGGACAGATACCCGGGGAGCTGTTTTTT
NA	TRBV28	TRBJ2-1	TRBD2	16	CASSLNLAGAYNEQFF	TGTGCCAGCAGTTTAAACCTAGCGGGGGCGTACAATGAGCAGTTCTTC
few	TRBV7-9	TRBJ1-3	NA	14	CASSLDRTGNTIYF	TGTGCCAGCAGCCTAGACAGAACTGGAAACACCATATATTTT
NA	TRBV7-3	TRBJ2-2	TRBD2	16	CASSLNAGGPTGELFF	TGTGCCAGCAGCTTAAACGCGGGGGGTCCCACCGGGGAGCTGTTTTTT
NA	TRBV7-3	TRBJ1-1	NA	13	CASSLTTATEAFF	TGTGCCAGCAGCTTAACGACTGCGACTGAAGCTTTCTTT
NA	TRBV5-1	TRBJ2-1	TRBD2	15	CASSSGTTLRHEQFF	TGCGCCAGCAGCTCAGGGACTACCTTGAGGCATGAGCAGTTCTTC
few	TRBV7-3	TRBJ2-2	TRBD2	15	CASSSGSGGSEKLFF	TGTGCCAGCAGCTCAGGGAGTGGCGGGAGTGAGAAGCTGTTTTTT
NA	TRBV6-6	TRBJ1-4	NA	13	CASSYPEGEKLFF	TGTGCCAGCAGTTACCCGGAGGGGGAAAAACTGTTTTTT
NA	TRBV9	TRBJ2-6	NA	19	CASSRALGAEYSGANVLTF	TGTGCCAGCAGCCGGGCTCTGGGAGCGGAGTACTCTGGGGCCAACGTCCTGACTTTC
NA	TRBV29-1	TRBJ2-1	TRBD2	15	CSVVGLAALYNEQFF	TGCAGCGTTGTGGGACTAGCGGCTCTCTACAATGAGCAGTTCTTC
few	TRBV19	TRBJ2-1	TRBD2	16	CASSLTSGISYNEQFF	TGTGCCAGTAGTTTGACTAGCGGGATCTCCTACAATGAGCAGTTCTTC
few	TRBV6-6	TRBJ2-6	NA	11	CASSGANVLTF	TGTGCCAGCTCAGGGGCCAACGTCCTGACTTTC
few	TRBV7-9	TRBJ1-2	TRBD1	14	CASSRLTGDYGYTF	TGTGCCAGCAGCCGTCTGACAGGGGATTATGGCTACACCTTC
NA	TRBV6-5	TRBJ2-5	NA	14	CASSETGGVETQYF	TGTGCCAGCAGTGAAACCGGTGGTGTGGAGACCCAGTACTTC
few	TRBV9	TRBJ2-3	TRBD2	15	CASSVTSGGTDTQYF	TGTGCCAGCAGCGTGACTAGCGGGGGGACGGATACGCAGTATTTT
NA	TRBV2	TRBJ1-1	NA	13	CASIKDRNTEAFF	TGTGCCAGCATCAAGGACAGGAACACTGAAGCTTTCTTT
NA	TRBV6-5	TRBJ2-7	TRBD1	14	CASSYSTGKAEQYF	TGTGCCAGCAGTTACTCGACAGGGAAGGCCGAGCAGTACTTC
NA	TRBV25-1	TRBJ2-5	NA	17	CASRKARGGTIQETQYF	TGTGCCAGCAGGAAAGCCCGGGGAGGTACGATCCAAGAGACCCAGTACTTC
NA	TRBV10-3	TRBJ2-2	NA	14	CAISSGLPTGELFF	TGTGCCATCAGCTCCGGTTTACCAACCGGGGAGCTGTTTTTT
NA	TRBV28	TRBJ2-1	TRBD2	14	CASVLGGANDEQFF	TGTGCCAGCGTCCTCGGGGGGGCGAACGATGAGCAGTTCTTC
NA	TRBV7-2	TRBJ2-3	TRBD2	17	CASCRLAGGVGTDTQYF	TGTGCCAGCTGCCGACTAGCGGGGGGCGTAGGCACAGATACGCAGTATTTT
NA	TRBV30	TRBJ2-4	TRBD2	16	CAWTPRLSGNQNIQYF	TGTGCCTGGACTCCCCGACTAAGCGGGAACCAAAACATTCAGTACTTC
NA	TRBV7-9	TRBJ2-5	NA	11	CASSGKETQYF	TGTGCCAGCAGCGGCAAAGAGACCCAGTACTTC
few	TRBV5-4	TRBJ2-2	NA	16	CASSLPPDMGTGELFF	TGTGCCAGCAGCTTACCCCCAGACATGGGCACCGGGGAGCTGTTTTTT
few	TRBV29-1	TRBJ2-7	NA	15	CSVGQREALAWEQYF	TGCAGCGTGGGTCAAAGGGAGGCGCTAGCGTGGGAGCAGTACTTC
few	TRBV4-1	TRBJ1-1	NA	14	CASRPPGQNTEAFF	TGCGCCAGCAGACCCCCGGGACAAAACACTGAAGCTTTCTTT
few	TRBV14	TRBJ2-5	NA	13	CASSPGPLGTQYF	TGTGCCAGCAGCCCTGGGCCCCTTGGGACCCAGTACTTC
few	TRBV28	TRBJ2-1	NA	10	CASSFDEQFF	TGTGCCAGCAGTTTCGATGAGCAGTTCTTC
few	TRBV2	TRBJ2-2	NA	14	CASTLWRNTGELFF	TGTGCCAGCACCCTTTGGAGGAACACCGGGGAGCTGTTTTTT
NA	TRBV5-1	TRBJ1-1	TRBD1	14	CASSSQGENTEAFF	TGCGCCAGCAGCTCACAGGGGGAGAACACTGAAGCTTTCTTT
NA	TRBV18	TRBJ1-6	NA	17	CASSPDSTKTTNSPLHF	TGTGCCAGCTCACCGGACAGCACCAAGACAACCAATTCACCCCTCCACTTT
NA	TRBV28	TRBJ2-1	NA	12	CASSPAGNEQFF	TGTGCCAGCAGTCCGGCAGGCAATGAGCAGTTCTTC
few	TRBV13	TRBJ2-5	NA	15	CASSLVGTPGAAQYF	TGTGCCAGCAGCTTAGTCGGGACACCGGGCGCGGCCCAGTACTTC
NA	TRBV2	TRBJ2-6	TRBD1	18	CAPGRYGQGPSGANVLTF	TGTGCCCCAGGCCGATATGGACAGGGTCCCTCGGGGGCCAACGTCCTGACTTTC
few	TRBV5-1	TRBJ2-7	NA	13	CASSSPGTSEQYF	TGCGCCAGCAGCTCCCCCGGGACATCCGAGCAGTACTTC
NA	TRBV5-1	TRBJ2-7	NA	15	CASSEGLPSSYEQYF	TGCGCCAGCAGCGAGGGACTCCCGAGCTCCTACGAGCAGTACTTC
NA	TRBV11-2	TRBJ1-5	NA	13	CASSPGSHQPQHF	TGTGCCAGCAGTCCAGGGTCCCATCAGCCCCAGCATTTT
NA	TRBV7-8	TRBJ2-5	NA	11	CASSLEGAQYF	TGTGCCAGCAGCTTGGAAGGGGCCCAGTACTTC